These T cell receptor beta chains were read from a single sample in a study of OX40 agonist ivuxolimab in advanced cancers. Data came from immunoSEQ multiplex PCR; TCRdb stores just in-frame clones and leaves some out. Seen here are tens of thousands of clones, about four fifths observed once, and the top ten hold 4.6%. The sequenced sample was CD4+ or CD8+ T cells sorted from blood, obtained in a trial of the OX40 agonist ivuxolimab. The receptors were sampled from an adult with an advanced solid tumor such as melanoma, head and neck, liver or kidney cancer. The CDR3 runs from the conserved cysteine through the conserved F or W. Fields, in order: CDR3 DNA, CDR3 protein, J gene, clone size, D gene, V gene. The D gene is left open where the match is weak. For some rows the clone size is stated as once, few or many, or as a class when expanded; others skip it.

cdr3_nt: TGTGCCAGCAGTTTTGGGGGTTCGAGCACTGAAGCTTTCTTT
cdr3_aa: CASSFGGSSTEAFF
j_call: TRBJ1-1
clone_size: -
d_call: -
v_call: TRBV28

cdr3_nt: TGTGCCAGCAGCGCCCAACAACAGCCCCAGCATTTT
cdr3_aa: CASSAQQQPQHF
j_call: TRBJ1-5
clone_size: -
d_call: -
v_call: TRBV7-9

cdr3_nt: TGTGCCAGCAGCTCGGACGGCCAGACCTACGAGCAGTACTTC
cdr3_aa: CASSSDGQTYEQYF
j_call: TRBJ2-7
clone_size: -
d_call: -
v_call: TRBV7-3

cdr3_nt: TGTGCCAGCAGCAGACGCTACGAGCAGTACTTC
cdr3_aa: CASSRRYEQYF
j_call: TRBJ2-7
clone_size: -
d_call: -
v_call: TRBV7-8

cdr3_nt: TGTGCCAGCAGCGCGGATGACGGGGGTAGCACAGATACGCAGTATTTT
cdr3_aa: CASSADDGGSTDTQYF
j_call: TRBJ2-3
clone_size: -
d_call: -
v_call: TRBV5-6

cdr3_nt: TGTGCCAGCAACAGGGGTCGAAATGAGCAGTTCTTC
cdr3_aa: CASNRGRNEQFF
j_call: TRBJ2-1
clone_size: -
d_call: TRBD1
v_call: TRBV28

cdr3_nt: TGTGCCAGCAGTAGGACACCCCCTACGGAGCAGTACTTC
cdr3_aa: CASSRTPPTEQYF
j_call: TRBJ2-7
clone_size: -
d_call: -
v_call: TRBV28

cdr3_nt: TGCGCCAGCAGCCAACAGCCCAACTATGGCTACACCTTC
cdr3_aa: CASSQQPNYGYTF
j_call: TRBJ1-2
clone_size: -
d_call: -
v_call: TRBV4-1

cdr3_nt: TGCGCCAGCAGCCTAGGACAGAATGCGAACACCGGGGAGCTGTTTTTT
cdr3_aa: CASSLGQNANTGELFF
j_call: TRBJ2-2
clone_size: once
d_call: -
v_call: TRBV5-1

cdr3_nt: TGTGCCAGCAGCCACAGACAGGCCACGAACACTGAAGCTTTCTTT
cdr3_aa: CASSHRQATNTEAFF
j_call: TRBJ1-1
clone_size: -
d_call: -
v_call: TRBV4-2

cdr3_nt: TGTGCCAGCAGCTTCGGGGATAATGAAAAACTGTTTTTT
cdr3_aa: CASSFGDNEKLFF
j_call: TRBJ1-4
clone_size: -
d_call: -
v_call: TRBV7-9

cdr3_nt: TGTGCCAGCAGTTCAGGGGGACGCGGTGGCTACACCTTC
cdr3_aa: CASSSGGRGGYTF
j_call: TRBJ1-2
clone_size: -
d_call: TRBD1
v_call: TRBV6-6

cdr3_nt: TGTGCCAGCAGTTTGAACAGGGAGGGCCCTAACGATGAGCAGTTCTTC
cdr3_aa: CASSLNREGPNDEQFF
j_call: TRBJ2-1
clone_size: -
d_call: -
v_call: TRBV6-6

cdr3_nt: TGTGCCAGCAGCCCCGGGGGGGAACATCAGCCCCAGCATTTT
cdr3_aa: CASSPGGEHQPQHF
j_call: TRBJ1-5
clone_size: -
d_call: -
v_call: TRBV28

cdr3_nt: TGCGCCAGCAGCTGGGGACTAGCGGGAGGGCCCAAGGTCACAGATACGCAGTATTTT
cdr3_aa: CASSWGLAGGPKVTDTQYF
j_call: TRBJ2-3
clone_size: once
d_call: TRBD2
v_call: TRBV5-1

cdr3_nt: TGCGCCAGCAGCCAAGGCAGGGCCAGCACAACCGAGCAGTACTTC
cdr3_aa: CASSQGRASTTEQYF
j_call: TRBJ2-7
clone_size: -
d_call: -
v_call: TRBV4-1

cdr3_nt: TGTGCCAGCAGTTTGACGCCTAGCGGGAGCGAGCAGTACTTC
cdr3_aa: CASSLTPSGSEQYF
j_call: TRBJ2-7
clone_size: -
d_call: TRBD2
v_call: TRBV27

cdr3_nt: TGCGCCAGCAGCCAAGCGGCACAGGGCACTGAAGCTTTCTTT
cdr3_aa: CASSQAAQGTEAFF
j_call: TRBJ1-1
clone_size: -
d_call: -
v_call: TRBV4-1

cdr3_nt: TGTGCCAGCAGTCTGGGGACAGGTCTCCTCGGGTCTGGGGCCAACGTCCTGACTTTC
cdr3_aa: CASSLGTGLLGSGANVLTF
j_call: TRBJ2-6
clone_size: once
d_call: TRBD1
v_call: TRBV11-2

cdr3_nt: TGTGCCAGCAGCTTAATGGGACAGGACAATCAGCCCCAGCATTTT
cdr3_aa: CASSLMGQDNQPQHF
j_call: TRBJ1-5
clone_size: -
d_call: TRBD1
v_call: TRBV7-2

cdr3_nt: TGTGCCAGCAGCCCAGCCACTGAAGCTTTCTTT
cdr3_aa: CASSPATEAFF
j_call: TRBJ1-1
clone_size: -
d_call: -
v_call: TRBV7-9

cdr3_nt: TGTGCCAGCAGCCAAGGACAGGGGGCAGGGAATGAGCAGTTCTTC
cdr3_aa: CASSQGQGAGNEQFF
j_call: TRBJ2-1
clone_size: -
d_call: TRBD1
v_call: TRBV7-9

cdr3_nt: TGTGCCAGCAGCTCGCCCCGGACTAGCGGCCAAGAGACCCAGTACTTC
cdr3_aa: CASSSPRTSGQETQYF
j_call: TRBJ2-5
clone_size: -
d_call: TRBD2
v_call: TRBV28

cdr3_nt: TGTGCCAGCAGTTGGCGGGTACGGGGTGAGCAGTTCTTC
cdr3_aa: CASSWRVRGEQFF
j_call: TRBJ2-1
clone_size: -
d_call: -
v_call: TRBV27

cdr3_nt: TGTGCCAGCAGTTTGACGACAGGCGCGGGCACCATATATTTT
cdr3_aa: CASSLTTGAGTIYF
j_call: TRBJ1-3
clone_size: -
d_call: -
v_call: TRBV6-5